The entry that follows covers one T cell receptor beta chain sequence. Only in-frame clones appear in the TCRdb table, and some are missing; sequencing was by immunoSEQ multiplex PCR. Of roughly 2 million clones in the sample, approximately 95% were seen once. Adult donors, all healthy and HIV-negative, had no recent acute infections or vaccinations. This sample was taken from a study of shared clonotypes between healthy human individuals. J was trimmed by 1 base and V by 0 bases; bases with no gene match: 3. This CDR3 is 15 amino acids long. Germline V gene data show CDR1 as GTSNPN and CDR2 as SVGIG (reference sequence).

The rearrangement uses TRBV30 and TRBJ2-3, with 8 bases aligning to TRBD2. The receptor was derived from a man younger than 35 in good health. The sample was naive CD4+ T cells sorted from blood. Subset here: CD45RA+ positively selected. Here the CDR3 DNA reads TGTGCCTGGAGTGTAAGAGCGGGAGGCACAGATACGCAGTATTTT. Protein product: CAWSVRAGGTDTQYF.